These 20 T cell receptor beta chains share one sample of origin, sequenced in a study of human T cells and chemical hapten exposure. TCRdb redid the calling of the RACE reads with MiXCR, one entry per CDR3 protein. Among over 130,000 distinct CDR3 sequences listed, about 12% were seen once. Time point denoted: patch test 2, 6 weeks after DPC sensitization. Treatment noted: therapeutic diphenylcyclopropenone sensitization with weekly scalp DPC. The starting material was whole blood, obtained in connection with sensitization to the hapten diphenylcyclopropenone (DPC). The source is a woman aged 45-65 years with alopecia areata. Some clones in this sample may be carry-over from other donors' samples.

The V gene is TRBV29-1, the J gene TRBJ2-5; possible D gene TRBD1, 6 bases. Germline CDR1 is SQVTM and CDR2 is ANQGSEA. The CDR3 is 14 residues long. Deletions cut 3 bases from V and 3 bases from J, with 14 bases between. The CDR3 loop reads CSVEPPGVEETQYF. In nucleotides, the CDR3 is TGCAGCGTTGAGCCTCCAGGGGTGGAAGAGACCCAGTACTTC.

This chain uses TRBV29-1 with TRBJ2-6; D perhaps matches TRBD1 (6 bases). Trimming took 2 bases from V and 4 from J, leaving 12 bases between them. The CDR3 has 15 residues. Germline V gives CDR1 SQVTM, CDR2 ANQGSEA. CDR3 nucleotides: TGCAGCGTTGAATTTCAGGGGCAAGGGGCCAACGTCCTGACTTTC. Translated, it gives CSVEFQGQGANVLTF.

In DNA form, the CDR3 reads TGTGCCAGCAGCCGCAGGGGCAACCCAACGAACACCGGGGAGCTGTTTTTT. It codes for CASSRRGNPTNTGELFF. The chain carries TRBV7-6 and TRBJ2-2, with D maybe TRBD1 (6 bases). The CDR3 runs 17 residues. Germline values: CDR1 SGHVS, CDR2 FNYEAQ. Trimming cost V 5 bases and J 0 bases, with 16 bases left between them.

Ten or more counts support this clonotype. The V gene is TRBV9, the J gene TRBJ2-1; TRBD2 matches at 14 bases. The CDR3 runs 14 residues. Germline loops: CDR1 SGDLS, CDR2 YYNGEE. J gave up 8 bases and V 4 bases, and 2 bases lay outside the gene matches. The CDR3 region is CASSLGLAGDEQFF. CDR3 sequence (DNA): TGTGCCAGCAGCTTGGGACTAGCGGGAGATGAGCAGTTCTTC.

The rearrangement joins TRBV2 to TRBJ2-5; D possibly matches TRBD1 or TRBD2 (5 bases each). Trimming pared 0 bases from V and 8 bases from J, leaving 16 bases between. The germline V gene encodes CDR1 SNHLY and CDR2 FYNNEI. The CDR3 runs 15 residues. CDR3 protein: CASSEAVVGDGTQYF. In DNA, the CDR3 is TGTGCCAGCAGTGAAGCTGTAGTGGGGGATGGAACCCAGTACTTC.

In this sample, this clonotype turned up many times. The V call is TRBV20-1, the J call TRBJ2-1, with D tentatively TRBD2 (6 bases). The germline V gene encodes CDR1 DFQATT and CDR2 SNEGSKA (reference sequence). The CDR3 is made up of 15 amino acids. The ends were cut back, 0 bases at V and 2 bases at J, with 11 bases in the middle. The CDR3 loop reads CSARERGAAYNEQFF. DNA of the CDR3: TGCAGTGCTAGAGAGCGGGGAGCAGCCTACAATGAGCAGTTCTTC.

This clonotype was seen only a few times. The chain recombines TRBV27 with TRBJ2-7; 7 bases are a match to TRBD1. CDR1 MNHEY and CDR2 SMNVEV come from the germline V gene (reference sequence). This CDR3 comprises 15 residues. V was clipped by 6 bases and J by 2 bases; unmatched bases: 10. The CDR3 spells CASSRQTGRTYEQYF. CDR3 bases: TGTGCCAGCAGCCGGCAGACAGGGCGCACCTACGAGCAGTACTTC.

This chain connects TRBV27 to TRBJ2-7; no definite D call. The V gene lost 5 bases and the J gene lost 2 bases, with 13 bases spanning the gap. CDR3 length: 14 residues. CDR1 is MNHEY, CDR2 SMNVEV, per germline (reference sequence). The CDR3 region has the DNA TGTGCCAGCAGTCCCCTCAGCCGTCCCTACGAGCAGTACTTC. This codes for CASSPLSRPYEQYF.

This clonotype occurred many times. V gene TRBV27 combines with J gene TRBJ2-7; D may match TRBD1 or TRBD2 (5 bases each). V lost 6 bases, J lost 13 bases, and 25 bases lay in between. Per the germline V gene, CDR1 is MNHEY and CDR2 is SMNVEV (reference sequence). The CDR3 has 14 amino acids. The CDR3 coding sequence is TGTGCCAGCAGCCTTATCCCACCTAACAGGAGGATCTACTTC. Residues: CASSLIPPNRRIYF.

This clonotype was seen a single time. V and J are TRBV28 and TRBJ2-3, with a weak D call TRBD2 (6 bases). The V and J ends lost 4 bases and 8 bases respectively, with 19 bases between them. CDR3 length: 15 amino acids. Germline V lookup: CDR1 MDHEN, CDR2 SYDVKM. The CDR3 nucleotides read TGTGCCAGCAGTTCCCTCGGGACTGGGGCAGGTACGCAGTATTTT. Translated: CASSSLGTGAGTQYF. Full variable domain (remainder filled in from reference TRBV28 and TRBJ2-3): DVKVTQSSRYLVKRTGEKVFLECVQDMDHENMFWYRQDPGLGLRLIYFSYDVKMKEKGDIPEGYSVSREKKERFSLILESASTNQTSMYLCASSSLGTGAGTQYFGPGTRLTVL.

The chain links TRBV6-1 to TRBJ2-4; D remains unclear. Germline CDR1 is MNHNS and CDR2 is SASEGT. The CDR3 spans 13 residues. Trimming cost V 4 bases and J 4 bases, with 8 bases left between them. CDR3 coding DNA: TGTGCCAGCAGTGGCGTTCTAAAAAACATTCAGTACTTC. Protein product: CASSGVLKNIQYF.

The chain combines TRBV14 with TRBJ2-5, with 7 bases lining up with TRBD2. V shed 4 bases, J shed 4 bases, and the junction held 6 bases outside the gene matches. The CDR3 has 14 residues. The V gene's germline CDR1 is SGHDN and CDR2 FVKESK. The CDR3 sequence is CASSPGLGRETQYF. The CDR3, as DNA: TGTGCCAGCAGCCCCGGACTAGGGCGAGAGACCCAGTACTTC.

This clonotype was recorded a few times. V usage is TRBV4-3 and J usage is TRBJ2-3; D gene unclear. V lost 0 bases to trimming and J lost 2 bases, with 6 bases between them. CDR3 length: 14 residues. Germline V gene sequence: CDR1 LGHNA, CDR2 YSLEER. The CDR3 bases are TGCGCCAGCAGCCAAGATCGGTTCACAGATACGCAGTATTTT. The encoded protein is CASSQDRFTDTQYF.

This clonotype was seen a handful of times. The chain has TRBV7-9 and TRBJ1-4; 8 bases are shared with TRBD1. CDR1 and CDR2 from the germline V gene are SEHNR and FQNEAQ (reference sequence). The CDR3 length is 15 residues. Trimming took 4 bases from V and 5 from J; bases not matched to a gene: 6. The CDR3 DNA follows: TGTGCCAGCAGCTCTCTGGGACAGGTCAATGAAAAACTGTTTTTT. This gives the protein CASSSLGQVNEKLFF.

In this sample, this clonotype turned up a few times. V and J are TRBV25-1 and TRBJ2-3; no firm D call. Germline V gene lookup returns CDR1 MGHDK and CDR2 SYGVNS. CDR3 size: 14 residues. Trimming took off 3 bases at V and 0 bases at J, with 7 bases between the two ends. CDR3 protein: CASSDQKSTDTQYF. Written as DNA, the CDR3 is TGTGCCAGCAGTGACCAGAAAAGCACAGATACGCAGTATTTT.

In its sample, this clonotype was seen a few times. The rearrangement joins TRBV18 to TRBJ2-7; D remains ambiguous. Trimming left V 4 bases short and J 0 bases short, with 13 bases between. The CDR3 is 15 amino acids. The V gene's germline CDR1 is KGHSH and CDR2 LQKENI. This chain's CDR3 is CASSLKGQDSYEQYF. The CDR3, as DNA: TGTGCCAGCTCACTGAAAGGGCAGGACTCCTACGAGCAGTACTTC.

V is TRBV28 and J is TRBJ2-7; D call uncertain. CDR3 size: 15 residues. The V end was cut by 4 bases, the J end by 2 bases, with 15 bases between. Germline V gene data show CDR1 as MDHEN and CDR2 as SYDVKM. CDR3 region: CASSSPGPGTYEQYF. The DNA for the CDR3 is TGTGCCAGCAGTTCCCCCGGTCCCGGTACCTACGAGCAGTACTTC.

This clonotype was found a few times. The V gene is TRBV7-6, the J gene TRBJ2-1; 9 bases are a match to TRBD2. CDR1 SGHVS and CDR2 FNYEAQ come from the germline V gene. Trimming removed 1 base from V and 2 bases from J; junction bases left unmatched: 6. The CDR3 spans 17 residues. CDR3 amino acids: CASSLGKVAGAYNEQFF. In DNA, the CDR3 is TGTGCCAGCAGCTTAGGAAAGGTAGCGGGAGCCTACAATGAGCAGTTCTTC.

This clonotype turned up a few times. This CDR3 reads CASSSGQATYEQYF. CDR3 in DNA: TGTGCCAGCAGCTCGGGACAGGCAACCTACGAGCAGTACTTC. The chain joins TRBV5-5 to TRBJ2-7, with 8 bases aligning to TRBD1. The V gene end was trimmed by 3 bases and the J gene end by 2 bases; junction bases not matched to a gene: 4. The CDR3 spans 14 residues. Germline V gene sequence: CDR1 SGHKS, CDR2 YYEKEE (reference sequence).

Only a few counts were recorded for this clonotype. This chain links TRBV7-8 with TRBJ1-1, with a weak D call TRBD1 (5 bases). This CDR3 has 15 residues. With 5 bases removed from V and 5 bases from J, the gap between germline ends came to 18 bases. The germline CDR1 and CDR2 sequences are SGHVS and FQNEAQ. The chain's CDR3 is CASSQNPQGTTEAFF. The CDR3 nucleotides read TGTGCCAGCAGCCAGAACCCCCAGGGAACAACTGAAGCTTTCTTT.